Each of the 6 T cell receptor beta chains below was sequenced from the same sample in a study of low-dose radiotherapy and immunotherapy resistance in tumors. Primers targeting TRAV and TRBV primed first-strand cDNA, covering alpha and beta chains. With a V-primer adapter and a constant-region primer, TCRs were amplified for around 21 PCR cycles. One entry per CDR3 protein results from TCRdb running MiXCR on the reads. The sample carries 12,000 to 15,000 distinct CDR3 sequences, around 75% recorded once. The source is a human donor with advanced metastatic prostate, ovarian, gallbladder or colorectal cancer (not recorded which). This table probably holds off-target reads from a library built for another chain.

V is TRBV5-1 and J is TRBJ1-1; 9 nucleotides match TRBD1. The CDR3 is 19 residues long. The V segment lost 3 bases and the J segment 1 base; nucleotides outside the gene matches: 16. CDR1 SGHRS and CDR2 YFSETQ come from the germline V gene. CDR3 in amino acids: CASSWGQGSRESPNTEAFF. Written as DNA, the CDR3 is TGCGCCAGCAGCTGGGGACAGGGAAGTAGGGAGTCCCCGAACACTGAAGCTTTCTTT.

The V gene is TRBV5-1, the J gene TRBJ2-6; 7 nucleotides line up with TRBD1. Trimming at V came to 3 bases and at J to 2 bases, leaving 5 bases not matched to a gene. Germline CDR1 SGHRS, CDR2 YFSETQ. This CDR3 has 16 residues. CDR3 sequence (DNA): TGCGCCAGCAGCTCCTCGCAGGGGGCTGGGGCCAACGTCCTGACTTTC. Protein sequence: CASSSSQGAGANVLTF.

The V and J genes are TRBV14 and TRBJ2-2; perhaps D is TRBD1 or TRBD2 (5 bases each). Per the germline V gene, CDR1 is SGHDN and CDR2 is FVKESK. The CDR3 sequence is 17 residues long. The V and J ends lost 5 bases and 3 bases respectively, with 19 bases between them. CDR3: CASSEFVVGADTGELFF. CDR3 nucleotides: TGTGCCAGCAGCGAATTTGTCGTCGGGGCCGACACCGGGGAGCTGTTTTTT.

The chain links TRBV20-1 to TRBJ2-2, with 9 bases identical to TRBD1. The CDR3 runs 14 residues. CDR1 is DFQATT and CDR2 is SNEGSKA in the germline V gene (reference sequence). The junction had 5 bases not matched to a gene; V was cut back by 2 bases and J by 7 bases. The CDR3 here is CSARQTGGHGELFF. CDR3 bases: TGCAGTGCTAGACAGACAGGGGGTCACGGGGAGCTGTTTTTT.

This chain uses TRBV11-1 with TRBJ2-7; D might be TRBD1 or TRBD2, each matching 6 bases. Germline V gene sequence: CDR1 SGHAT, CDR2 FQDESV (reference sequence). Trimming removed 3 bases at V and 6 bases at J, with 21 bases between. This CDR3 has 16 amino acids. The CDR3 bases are TGTGCCAGCAGCTTCAGGGGAGGACAAATACGAGGCGAGCAGTACTTC. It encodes CASSFRGGQIRGEQYF.

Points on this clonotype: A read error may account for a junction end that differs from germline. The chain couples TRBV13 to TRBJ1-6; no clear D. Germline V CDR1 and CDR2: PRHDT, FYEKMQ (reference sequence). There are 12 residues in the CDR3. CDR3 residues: CAMKTDAGKSTF. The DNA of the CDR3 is TGTGCAATGAAGACCGATGCAGGCAAATCAACCTTT.